This record looks at one TCR beta chain sequence and its context. The data originate from a study of T cell responses to AZD1222 COVID-19 vaccine. Clones were sequenced by immunoSEQ multiplex PCR, and TCRdb holds only the in-frame ones, with some missing. The sample has around 150,000 clones; 75% to 95% are singletons. V lost 1 base, J lost 0 bases, and 6 bases lay in between. The CDR3 spans 14 residues. Germline V CDR1 and CDR2: SEHNR, FQNEAQ (reference sequence). This receptor was identified in an adult who received the AZD1222 COVID-19 vaccine. This specimen was peripheral blood, taken 28 days after the second AZD1222 dose. The gene calls are TRBV7-9 and TRBJ1-1; no definite D call. CDR3 coding DNA: TGTGCCAGCAGCTTAGACAGTGTGAACACTGAAGCTTTCTTT. Its protein is CASSLDSVNTEAFF.